One and the same sample provided the 19 T cell receptor beta chains below, sequenced in a study of long-term antiretroviral therapy in people with HIV. It was version v3.0 of the immunoSEQ assay that was run at survey level. Sequenced by immunoSEQ multiplex PCR; TCRdb stores in-frame clones only, minus some. In the table there are 40,000 to 50,000 clones, approximately 94% of which are singletons. The sample here was unsorted PBMCs, taken 9 to 9.5 years after starting antiretroviral therapy. Every receptor here comes from a man under 40 with HIV.

V usage is TRBV7-8 and J usage is TRBJ1-1; D is unclear. V lost 1 base to trimming and J lost 1 base, with 7 bases between them. Germline CDR1 SGHVS, CDR2 FQNEAQ. The CDR3 consists of 14 residues. CDR3 nucleotide sequence: TGTGCCAGCAGCTTAGGGGCAGCGAACACTGAAGCTTTCTTT. It codes for CASSLGAANTEAFF. Full variable domain (missing parts from reference TRBV7-8 and TRBJ1-1): GAGVSQSPRYKVAKRGQDVALRCDPISGHVSLFWYQQALGQGPEFLTYFQNEAQLDKSGLPSDRFFAERPEGSVSTLKIQRTQQEDSAVYLCASSLGAANTEAFFGQGTRLTVV.

The chain couples TRBV5-6 to TRBJ1-1, with a tentative D call TRBD1 (5 bases). The germline gives CDR1 SGHDT, CDR2 YYEEEE. V was clipped by 0 bases and J by 7 bases, with 19 bases between them. The CDR3 runs to 16 residues. Here the CDR3 reads CASSLAVLRAYGEAFF. CDR3 in DNA: TGTGCCAGCAGCTTGGCGGTGCTCAGGGCCTATGGTGAAGCTTTCTTT.

The sample holds one count of this clone. The chain employs TRBV28 and TRBJ2-3; 7 nucleotides line up with TRBD1. V trimming: 3 bases; J trimming: 4 bases; junction bases outside the gene matches: 7. Germline-derived CDR1 and CDR2 are MDHEN and SYDVKM. CDR3 size: 15 residues. The CDR3 reads CASSFQGGSSDTQYF. The CDR3 region has the DNA TGTGCCAGCAGTTTTCAAGGGGGCAGTTCAGATACGCAGTATTTT. Together with reference TRBV28 and TRBJ2-3, the CDR3 gives the full variable domain: DVKVTQSSRYLVKRTGEKVFLECVQDMDHENMFWYRQDPGLGLRLIYFSYDVKMKEKGDIPEGYSVSREKKERFSLILESASTNQTSMYLCASSFQGGSSDTQYFGPGTRLTVL.

The gene calls are TRBV27 and TRBJ2-5; 7 bases are shared with TRBD1. This CDR3 has 14 amino acids. V dropped 11 bases and J dropped 0; count of bases not matched to a gene: 9. From germline, CDR1 is MNHEY and CDR2 SMNVEV (reference sequence). CDR3 DNA: TGTGCCTCACGGACAGGTACAAACCAAGAGACCCAGTACTTC. Translated: CASRTGTNQETQYF.

The chain employs TRBV29-1 and TRBJ1-1; 9 positions match TRBD1. V shed 5 bases and J 4 bases; nucleotides not matched to a gene: 11. CDR3 length equals 15 residues. The germline V gene encodes CDR1 SQVTM and CDR2 ANQGSEA. Here the CDR3 reads CSVPDRGTYGTEAFF. DNA of the CDR3: TGCAGCGTTCCGGACAGGGGAACCTATGGCACTGAAGCTTTCTTT. Together with reference TRBV29-1 and TRBJ1-1, the CDR3 gives the full variable domain: SAVISQKPSRDICQRGTSLTIQCQVDSQVTMMFWYRQQPGQSLTLIATANQGSEATYESGFVIDKFPISRPNLTFSTLTVSNMSPEDSSIYLCSVPDRGTYGTEAFFGQGTRLTVV.

The rearrangement joins TRBV5-1 to TRBJ1-1; D ambiguous. Trimming removed 3 bases from V and 6 bases from J, with 12 bases in between. The CDR3 has 13 amino acids. Germline loops: CDR1 SGHRS, CDR2 YFSETQ. The CDR3 coding sequence is TGCGCCAGCAGCTGGGAATGGAGGGCTGAAGCTTTCTTT. Translating gives CASSWEWRAEAFF.

The J gene is TRBJ1-5, the V gene TRBV29-1; 8 bases are a match to TRBD1. Germline V gene lookup returns CDR1 SQVTM and CDR2 ANQGSEA. This CDR3 region has 13 residues. The trim removed 4 bases at V and 6 bases at J, leaving 5 bases unmatched. The CDR3: CSVAGGPGQPQHF. CDR3 coding DNA: TGCAGCGTTGCAGGGGGCCCCGGTCAGCCCCAGCATTTT.

This chain connects TRBV7-2 to TRBJ2-7; 9 bases match TRBD1. The CDR3 totals 14 residues. The V gene end was trimmed by 3 bases and the J gene end by 7 bases; junction bases not matched to a gene: 7. CDR1 and CDR2 (germline): SGHTA, FQGNSA. CDR3 DNA sequence: TGTGCCAGCAGCTTGTCCGGGACAGGGACTGAGCAGTACTTC. Amino acids: CASSLSGTGTEQYF.

This chain connects TRBV30 to TRBJ2-1; 11 bases agree with TRBD2. CDR1 GTSNPN and CDR2 SVGIG come from the germline V gene (reference sequence). V shed 2 bases and J 7 bases; nucleotides not matched to a gene: 10. This CDR3 spans 16 amino acids. The CDR3 sequence: CAWSPHTSGGGNEQFF. The CDR3 coding sequence is TGTGCCTGGAGTCCTCACACTAGCGGGGGCGGGAATGAGCAGTTCTTC.

V usage is TRBV7-9 and J usage is TRBJ2-7; no definite D call. Germline CDR1 and CDR2: SEHNR and FQNEAQ (reference sequence). V was shortened by 6 bases and J by 5 bases, with 8 bases between the two germline ends. The CDR3 runs 11 residues. The CDR3 reads CASSHRDEQYF. DNA of the CDR3: TGTGCCAGCAGTCACCGGGACGAGCAGTACTTC. Full variable domain (remainder filled in from reference TRBV7-9 and TRBJ2-7): DTGVSQNPRHKITKRGQNVTFRCDPISEHNRLYWYRQTLGQGPEFLTYFQNEAQLEKSRLLSDRFSAERPKGSFSTLEIQRTEQGDSAMYLCASSHRDEQYFGPGTRLTVT.

The sample holds one count of this clone. In nucleotides, the CDR3 is TGCGCCAGCAGCTTGGGTCCAGGGAACAATGAGCAGTTCTTC. Translated: CASSLGPGNNEQFF. The genes are TRBV5-1 and TRBJ2-1; maybe TRBD1 (5 bases). This CDR3 contains 14 residues. The germline CDR1 and CDR2 sequences are SGHRS and YFSETQ. V lost 0 bases and J lost 5, with 9 bases in between.

V gene TRBV9 combines with J gene TRBJ2-5, with unresolved D. Germline V CDR1 and CDR2: SGDLS, YYNGEE. The CDR3 is made up of 13 amino acids. V lost 0 bases and J lost 3, with 6 bases in between. In DNA form, the CDR3 reads TGTGCCAGCAGCGTAGGGACGAAAGAGACCCAGTACTTC. It codes for CASSVGTKETQYF.

The chain combines TRBV2 with TRBJ1-5; D gene unclear. Germline values: CDR1 SNHLY, CDR2 FYNNEI. CDR3 length: 13 residues. V gave up 6 bases and J gave up 4 bases, with 10 bases separating them. The CDR3 DNA follows: TGTGCCAGCAGAGCCGATTTAAATCAGCCCCAGCATTTT. As protein: CASRADLNQPQHF.

This clone was seen once. The chain couples TRBV2 to TRBJ1-5, with unresolved D. Trimming pared 3 bases from V and 3 bases from J, leaving 15 bases between. The CDR3 has 16 amino acids. CDR1 and CDR2 from the germline V gene are SNHLY and FYNNEI. The CDR3 region is CASSEGGYGLNQPQHF. The CDR3 nucleotides are TGTGCCAGCAGTGAGGGAGGGTATGGTCTCAATCAGCCCCAGCATTTT.

The gene calls are TRBV2 and TRBJ2-3; D is unresolved. V was shortened by 6 bases and J by 4 bases, with 8 bases between the two germline ends. The CDR3 is made up of 12 amino acids. Looked up from germline, CDR1 is SNHLY and CDR2 is FYNNEI. The CDR3 DNA follows: TGTGCCAGCAGGGGTAACGCAGATACGCAGTATTTT. This translates into CASRGNADTQYF.

The CDR3 sequence: CASSLGVSESGELFF. CDR3 bases: TGTGCCAGCAGCTTGGGGGTGTCGGAGTCCGGGGAGCTGTTTTTT. The chain has TRBV5-5 and TRBJ2-2, with no clear D. The CDR3 extends over 15 amino acids. In germline, CDR1 is SGHKS, CDR2 YYEKEE (reference sequence). V was trimmed by 0 bases and J by 6 bases, leaving 12 bases between them. Complete variable domain (other parts from reference TRBV5-5 and TRBJ2-2): DAGVTQSPTHLIKTRGQQVTLRCSPISGHKSVSWYQQVLGQGPQFIFQYYEKEERGRGNFPDRFSARQFPNYSSELNVNALLLGDSALYLCASSLGVSESGELFFGEGSRLTVL.

This clone appeared a single time. The CDR3 nucleotides read TGTGCCAGCAGCGTAGGGGGTATCACTGAAGCTTTCTTT. It translates to CASSVGGITEAFF. This chain uses TRBV9 with TRBJ1-1; unclear D gene. Germline lookup yields CDR1 SGDLS and CDR2 YYNGEE. Trimming left V 0 bases short and J 4 bases short, with 7 bases between. The CDR3 totals 13 residues.

J is TRBJ2-5 and V is TRBV6-1; perhaps TRBD2 as D (6 bases). The CDR3 length is 14 residues. V lost 7 bases to trimming and J lost 5 bases, with 17 bases between them. CDR1 MNHNS and CDR2 SASEGT come from the germline V gene. CDR3 region: CASTQGLGRETQYF. DNA of the CDR3: TGTGCCAGCACCCAGGGACTGGGGCGGGAGACCCAGTACTTC.

This clone was counted once. The chain employs TRBV4-1 and TRBJ2-3; D not resolved. V was trimmed by 2 bases and J by 5 bases, leaving 17 bases between them. Per the germline V gene, CDR1 is MGHRA and CDR2 is YSYEKL. There are 16 residues in the CDR3. CDR3 nucleotides: TGCGCCAGCAGCCAAAATGTGGCTAGGGTTAGAGATACGCAGTATTTT. Its translation: CASSQNVARVRDTQYF.